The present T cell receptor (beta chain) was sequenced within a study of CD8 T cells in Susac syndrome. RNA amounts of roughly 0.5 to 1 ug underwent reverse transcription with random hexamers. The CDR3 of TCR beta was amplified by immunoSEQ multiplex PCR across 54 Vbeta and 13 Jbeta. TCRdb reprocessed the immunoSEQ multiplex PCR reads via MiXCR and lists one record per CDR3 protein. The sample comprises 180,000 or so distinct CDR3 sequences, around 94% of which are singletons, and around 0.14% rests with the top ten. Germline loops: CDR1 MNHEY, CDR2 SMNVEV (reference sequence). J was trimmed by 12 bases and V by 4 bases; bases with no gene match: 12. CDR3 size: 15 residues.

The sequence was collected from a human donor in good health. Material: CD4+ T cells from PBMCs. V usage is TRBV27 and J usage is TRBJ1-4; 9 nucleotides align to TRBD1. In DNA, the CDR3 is TGTGCCAGCAGTTCCCTCGGGACAGGGTATGGAGAACTGTTTTTT. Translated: CASSSLGTGYGELFF.